This TCR beta chain is from a study of shared clonotypes between healthy human individuals. The V gene's germline CDR1 is SGHNT and CDR2 YYREEE (reference sequence). V dropped 2 bases and J dropped 4 bases, with 13 bases sitting between them. CDR3 size: 14 residues. Study outcomes and limitations: Memory subsets generally showed lower estimated richness than naive subsets.

For this clone: Its antigen is as yet unknown.

The authors ran the assay at deep level. Profiled with immunoSEQ multiplex PCR; TCRdb holds only in-frame clones, not every one. Among about 1 million clones, approximately 68% were seen once, and the ten largest hold approximately 1.5%. The chain couples TRBV5-4 to TRBJ2-7; possibly TRBD1 or TRBD2 for D (6 bases each). Sequenced: memory CD4+ T cells sorted from blood. Subset: CD45RA-negative fraction. The TCR comes from a young man in good health. This CDR3 reads CASSLKGGGYEQYF. DNA for the CDR3: TGTGCCAGCAGCTTAAAGGGGGGTGGATACGAGCAGTACTTC.